This entry features one T cell receptor (beta chain) sequence. This record comes from a study of T cell changes during pregnancy in multiple sclerosis. Measured with immunoSEQ multiplex PCR; TCRdb has only the in-frame clones, and not every one. The data show roughly 25,000 clones, 88% seen once. Sample: CD4+ T cells from peripheral blood mononuclear cells, taken in the first trimester of pregnancy. The sequence came from a female donor in good health, enrolled as a control in a pregnancy study.

The CDR3 bases are TGTGCCAGCACCAAGACAGGGGAGGTCAATCAGCCCCAGCATTTT. It is translated as CASTKTGEVNQPQHF. This sequence joins TRBV27 and TRBJ1-5; 8 nucleotides align to TRBD1. CDR3 size: 15 residues. Germline values: CDR1 MNHEY, CDR2 SMNVEV (reference sequence). The V segment lost 7 bases and the J segment 3 bases; nucleotides outside the gene matches: 8.